This note documents a single TCR beta chain sequence. Which antigen it targets is not known. Base quality data are lacking; no much larger clone is found one base away. Samples from volunteer blood donors who had recovered from COVID-19 were contributed by a second Seattle source. Whole blood was collected in K2EDTA tubes by collaborating institutions according to the institutions' own protocols. Collaborator samples were shipped for TCRbeta analysis as frozen whole blood, isolated PBMCs, or DNA extracted from either sample type. CDR1 and CDR2 were assigned from the germline V gene (reference sequence) as SEHNR and FQNEAQ. From its cysteine to its phenylalanine, the CDR3 spans 15 amino acids. Kept here is only the CDR3 DNA, which spans 45 bases and is read in frame from base 1. A distance of 16 bases separates the germline ends of V and J, which lose 10 bases and 0 bases respectively. This sample is part of a study of blood T cell repertoires in COVID-19 (dated by TCRdb to between 2020 and 2021). Describing the broader study: Samples from collaborators originated in the United States, Italy and Spain and spanned both the acute and convalescent phases of COVID-19. The samples were drawn from the first 160 participants of the ongoing ImmuneRACE study and from 1,200 or so subjects provided by 6 global collaborators. Deeply sampled blood TCRbeta repertoires from subjects exposed to, actively infected with, or recovered from COVID-19 were included in the dataset. The material from the prospective study consisted of cDNA or gDNA derived from T cells, B-cell-depleted T cells, or PBMCs. The repertoires were released in a freely available public database intended as a resource for research on the immune response to SARS-CoV-2. Where available, HLA class I and class II types were taken from metadata supplied by the sample provider and were not determined by assay-based typing. Sample metadata almost always included a de-identified subject ID, COVID-19 status, age in years and sex.

The research as a whole found: Clinical and demographic metadata were provided uncurated, with the amount varying by source and participant.

TCRbeta CDR3 regions were amplified from genomic DNA using the immunoSEQ Assay, a bias-controlled multiplex PCR. On the authors' methods: Within the assay, amplification of reference gene primers was used to estimate how many nucleated cells each sample contained. To quantify the absolute abundance of each unique TCRbeta CDR3 rearrangement, sequence reads were collapsed and filtered. For each sample, productive Simpson clonality was calculated as the square root of Simpson's diversity index across productive rearrangements. What TCRdb holds here is the immuneACCESS table cut down to in-frame rearrangements. Part of the clones is not present; checked against another copy, under half of the missing clones reflect an unresolved V gene, and the others are unexplained. V, J and clone size were drawn from that table, and D and trimming were deduced from the DNA. Counted in this sample were a few hundred thousand clones; around four fifths of them appeared once. The ten largest clones represent roughly 4.6% of the sample.

Recombination connected TRBV7-9 to TRBJ1-5, with no confident D gene call. Sequencing was performed on peripheral blood. The clonotype was recovered from a man aged 60 to 75 who had recovered from COVID-19. The base sequence is TGTGCCAACTCTAGGTGGGTTTATAGCAATCAGCCCCAGCATTTT. Its product reads: CANSRWVYSNQPQHF.